This T cell receptor (beta chain) emerged from a study of cytomegalovirus exposure and HLA in healthy donors. This clone was recorded only once. The CDR3 has 17 amino acids. In germline, CDR1 is SGHTA, CDR2 FQGNSA. The ends were cut back, 4 bases at V and 6 bases at J, with 22 bases in the middle. The PCR had 60 Vbeta and 13 Jbeta primers. The assay was immunoSEQ multiplex PCR, and TCRdb's table has in-frame clones only and misses some. The sample has some 80,000 clones, 78% seen once. V and J are TRBV7-2 and TRBJ2-1; D is uncertain. The sequencing input was PBMCs. The TCR was taken from a man aged 40-49 years in good health and CMV-seronegative. The CDR3: CASSSASGHHLGNEQFF. In nucleotides, the CDR3 is TGTGCCAGCAGCTCGGCATCTGGGCATCACCTGGGCAATGAGCAGTTCTTC.